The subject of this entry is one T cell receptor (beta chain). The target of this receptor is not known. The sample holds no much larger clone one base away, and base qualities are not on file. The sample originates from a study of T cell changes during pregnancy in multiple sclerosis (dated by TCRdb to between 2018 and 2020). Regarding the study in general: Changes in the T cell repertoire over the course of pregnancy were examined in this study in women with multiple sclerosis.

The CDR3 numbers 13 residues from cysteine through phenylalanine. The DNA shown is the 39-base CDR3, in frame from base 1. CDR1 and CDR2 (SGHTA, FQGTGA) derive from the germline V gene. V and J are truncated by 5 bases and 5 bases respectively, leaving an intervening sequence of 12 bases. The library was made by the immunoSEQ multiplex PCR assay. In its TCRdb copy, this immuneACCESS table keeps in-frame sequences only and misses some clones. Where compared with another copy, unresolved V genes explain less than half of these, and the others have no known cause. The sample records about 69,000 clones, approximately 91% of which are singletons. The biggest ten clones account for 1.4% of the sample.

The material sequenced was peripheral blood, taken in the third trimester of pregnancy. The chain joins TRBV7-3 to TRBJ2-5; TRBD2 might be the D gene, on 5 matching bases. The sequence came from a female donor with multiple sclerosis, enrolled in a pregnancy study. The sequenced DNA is TGTGCCAGCAGCCCCTCGCCGGGGGAGACCCAGTACTTC. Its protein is CASSPSPGETQYF.